Reported below is one T cell receptor beta chain. The CDR3 contains 16 residues. CDR1 and CDR2 from the germline V gene are MDHEN and SYDVKM. V shed 5 bases, J shed 0 bases, and the junction held 8 bases outside the gene matches. The sample is drawn from a study of blood T cell repertoires in COVID-19. Profiled with immunoSEQ multiplex PCR; TCRdb holds only in-frame clones, not every one. The data hold around 170,000 clones, with more than 85% observed a single time. Specimen: peripheral blood. This TCR came from a woman in her twenties or thirties with active or convalescent COVID-19. The V and J genes are TRBV28 and TRBJ1-1; TRBD1 matches at 8 bases. The CDR3 DNA reads TGTGCCAGCAGTCCCGCCGGGACAGGCATGAACACTGAAGCTTTCTTT. This gives the protein CASSPAGTGMNTEAFF.